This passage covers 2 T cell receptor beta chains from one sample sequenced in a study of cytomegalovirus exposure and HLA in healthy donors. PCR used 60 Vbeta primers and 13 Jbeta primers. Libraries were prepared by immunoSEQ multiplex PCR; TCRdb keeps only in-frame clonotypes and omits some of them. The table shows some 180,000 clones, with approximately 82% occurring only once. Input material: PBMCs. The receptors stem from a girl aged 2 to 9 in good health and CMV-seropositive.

Here the CDR3 reads CASSFRTRRGTDTQYF. The CDR3 region has the DNA TGTGCCAGCAGCTTCCGTACGCGGAGAGGGACAGATACGCAGTATTTT. The V and J genes are TRBV7-9 and TRBJ2-3, with D possibly TRBD2 on 5 matching bases. Germline CDR1 SEHNR, CDR2 FQNEAQ (reference sequence). Trimming took off 3 bases at V and 3 bases at J, with 16 bases between the two ends. CDR3 length: 16 residues.

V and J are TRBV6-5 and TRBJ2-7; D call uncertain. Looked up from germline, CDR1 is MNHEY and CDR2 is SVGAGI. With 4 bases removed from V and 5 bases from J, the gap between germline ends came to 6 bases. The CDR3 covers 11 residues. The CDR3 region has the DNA TGTGCCAGCAGTTTCCTAGACGAGCAGTACTTC. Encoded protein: CASSFLDEQYF.